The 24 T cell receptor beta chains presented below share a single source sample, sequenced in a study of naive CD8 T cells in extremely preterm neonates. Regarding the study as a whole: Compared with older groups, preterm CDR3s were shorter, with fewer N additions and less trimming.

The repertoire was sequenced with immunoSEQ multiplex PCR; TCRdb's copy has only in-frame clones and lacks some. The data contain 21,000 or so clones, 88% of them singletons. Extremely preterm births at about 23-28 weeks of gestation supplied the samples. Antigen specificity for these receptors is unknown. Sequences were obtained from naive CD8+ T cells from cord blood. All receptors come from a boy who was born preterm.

CDR3 in DNA: TGTGCCAGCAGTTCGAACACCGGGGAGCTGTTTTTT. Translating it yields CASSSNTGELFF. This chain connects TRBV27 to TRBJ2-2; D call uncertain. The length of the CDR3 is 12 residues. Germline CDR1 and CDR2: MNHEY and SMNVEV (reference sequence). Trimming removed 4 bases at V and 0 bases at J, with 0 bases between.

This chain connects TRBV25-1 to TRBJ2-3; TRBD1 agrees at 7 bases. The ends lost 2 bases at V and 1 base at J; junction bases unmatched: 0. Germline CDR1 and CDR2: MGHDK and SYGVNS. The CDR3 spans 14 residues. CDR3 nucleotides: TGTGCCAGCAGTGAAGACAGGGGCACAGATACGCAGTATTTT. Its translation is CASSEDRGTDTQYF.

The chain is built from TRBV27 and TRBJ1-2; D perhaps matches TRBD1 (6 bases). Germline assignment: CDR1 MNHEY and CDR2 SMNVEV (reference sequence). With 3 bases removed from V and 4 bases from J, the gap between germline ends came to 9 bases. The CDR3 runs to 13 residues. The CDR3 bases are TGTGCCAGCAGTTTGGGGGCGGGCTATGGCTACACCTTC. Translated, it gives CASSLGAGYGYTF.

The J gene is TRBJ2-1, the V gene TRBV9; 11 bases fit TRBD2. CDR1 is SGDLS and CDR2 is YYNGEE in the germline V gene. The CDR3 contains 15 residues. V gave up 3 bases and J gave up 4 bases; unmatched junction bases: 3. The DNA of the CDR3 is TGTGCCAGCAGCGCACTAGCGGGGGTATACAATGAGCAGTTCTTC. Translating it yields CASSALAGVYNEQFF.

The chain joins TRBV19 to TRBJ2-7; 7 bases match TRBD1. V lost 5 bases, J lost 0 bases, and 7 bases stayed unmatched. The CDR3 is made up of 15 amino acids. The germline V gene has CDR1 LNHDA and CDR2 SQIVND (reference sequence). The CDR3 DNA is TGTGCCAGTAGTGACCCCCGGGACAGCTCCTACGAGCAGTACTTC. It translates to CASSDPRDSSYEQYF.

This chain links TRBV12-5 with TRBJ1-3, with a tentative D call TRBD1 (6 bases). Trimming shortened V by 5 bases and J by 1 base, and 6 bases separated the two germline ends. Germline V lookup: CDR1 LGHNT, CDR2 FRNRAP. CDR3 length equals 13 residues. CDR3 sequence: CASGTGSGNTIYF. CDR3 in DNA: TGTGCTAGTGGTACAGGGTCTGGAAACACCATATATTTT.

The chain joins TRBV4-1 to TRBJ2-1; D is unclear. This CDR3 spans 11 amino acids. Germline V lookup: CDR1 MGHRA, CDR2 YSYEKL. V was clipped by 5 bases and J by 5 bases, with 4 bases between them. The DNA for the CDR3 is TGCGCCAGCAGCGGAAACAATGAGCAGTTCTTC. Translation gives CASSGNNEQFF.

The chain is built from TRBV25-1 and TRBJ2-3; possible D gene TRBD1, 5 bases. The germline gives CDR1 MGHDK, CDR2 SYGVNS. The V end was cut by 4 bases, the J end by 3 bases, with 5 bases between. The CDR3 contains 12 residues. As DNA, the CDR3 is TGTGCCAGCAGTGCAGGGACAGATACGCAGTATTTT. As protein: CASSAGTDTQYF.

The CDR3 bases are TGTGCCAGCCAGGGAGAGACCCAGTACTTC. Protein sequence: CASQGETQYF. The chain recombines TRBV25-1 with TRBJ2-5; tentatively, D is TRBD1 (5 bases). The germline V and J ends were trimmed by 8 bases and 4 bases, with 5 bases remaining between them. The CDR3 covers 10 residues. The germline V gene encodes CDR1 MGHDK and CDR2 SYGVNS.

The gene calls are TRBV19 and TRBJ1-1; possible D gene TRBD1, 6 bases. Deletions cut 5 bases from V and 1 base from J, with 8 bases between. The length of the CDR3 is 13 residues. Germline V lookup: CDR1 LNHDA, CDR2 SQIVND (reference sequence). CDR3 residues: CASSVGQNTEAFF. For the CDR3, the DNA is TGTGCCAGTAGTGTGGGACAGAACACTGAAGCTTTCTTT.

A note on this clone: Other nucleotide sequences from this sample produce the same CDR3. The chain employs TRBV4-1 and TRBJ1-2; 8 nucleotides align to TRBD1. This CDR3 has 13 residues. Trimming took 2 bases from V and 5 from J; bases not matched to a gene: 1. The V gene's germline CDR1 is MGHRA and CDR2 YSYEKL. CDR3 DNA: TGCGCCAGCAGCCAACAGGGGGCGTATGGCTACACCTTC. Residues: CASSQQGAYGYTF.

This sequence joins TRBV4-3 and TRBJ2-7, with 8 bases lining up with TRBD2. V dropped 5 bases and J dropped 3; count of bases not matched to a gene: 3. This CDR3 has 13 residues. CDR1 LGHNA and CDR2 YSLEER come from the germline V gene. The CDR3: CASSSGTSYEQYF. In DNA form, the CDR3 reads TGCGCCAGCAGCTCCGGGACTAGCTACGAGCAGTACTTC.

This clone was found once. The CDR3 sequence is CASTGSGGPDTQYF. The CDR3 bases are TGCGCCAGCACGGGTAGCGGGGGGCCAGATACGCAGTATTTT. V and J are TRBV10-2 and TRBJ2-3; 10 positions match TRBD2. This CDR3 spans 14 amino acids. With V trimmed by 7 bases and J by 4 bases, 5 bases remained unmatched. Germline V CDR1 and CDR2: WSHSY, SAAADI.

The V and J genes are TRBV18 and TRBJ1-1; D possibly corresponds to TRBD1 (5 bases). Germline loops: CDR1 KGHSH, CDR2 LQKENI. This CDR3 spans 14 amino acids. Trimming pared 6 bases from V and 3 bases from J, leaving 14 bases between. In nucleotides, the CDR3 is TGTGCCAGCTCGGAAGAGGGGAGGTACACTGAAGCTTTCTTT. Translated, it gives CASSEEGRYTEAFF.

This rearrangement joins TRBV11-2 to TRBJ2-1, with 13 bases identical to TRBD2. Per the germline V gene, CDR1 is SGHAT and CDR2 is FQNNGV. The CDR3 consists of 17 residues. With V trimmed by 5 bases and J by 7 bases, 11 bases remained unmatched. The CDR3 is CASSPLLPGLAGNEQFF. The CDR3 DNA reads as TGTGCCAGCAGCCCCCTATTACCGGGACTAGCGGGGAATGAGCAGTTCTTC.

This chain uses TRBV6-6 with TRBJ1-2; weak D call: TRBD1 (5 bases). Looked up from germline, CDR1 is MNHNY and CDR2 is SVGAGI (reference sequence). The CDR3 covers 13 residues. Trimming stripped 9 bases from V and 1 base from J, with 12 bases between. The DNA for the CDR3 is TGTGCCAGTCCGGGGACGTTTAACTATGGCTACACCTTC. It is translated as CASPGTFNYGYTF.

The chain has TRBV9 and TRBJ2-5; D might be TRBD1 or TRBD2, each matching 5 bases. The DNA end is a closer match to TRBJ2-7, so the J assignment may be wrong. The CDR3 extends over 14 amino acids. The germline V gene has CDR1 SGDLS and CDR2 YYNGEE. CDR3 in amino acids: CASSVGGDGYEQYF. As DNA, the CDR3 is TGTGCCAGCAGCGTAGGAGGGGATGGGTACGAGCAGTACTTC.

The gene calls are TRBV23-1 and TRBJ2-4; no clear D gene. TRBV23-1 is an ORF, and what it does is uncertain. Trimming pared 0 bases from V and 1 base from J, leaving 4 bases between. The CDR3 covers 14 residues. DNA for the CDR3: TGCGCCAGCAGTCAATCAGGGGCCAAAAACATTCAGTACTTC. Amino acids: CASSQSGAKNIQYF.

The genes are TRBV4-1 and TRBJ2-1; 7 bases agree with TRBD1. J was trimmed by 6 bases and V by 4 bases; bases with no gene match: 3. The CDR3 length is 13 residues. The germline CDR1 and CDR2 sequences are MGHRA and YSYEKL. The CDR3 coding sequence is TGCGCCAGCAGCCCCCGACAGGGCAATGAGCAGTTCTTC. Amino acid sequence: CASSPRQGNEQFF.

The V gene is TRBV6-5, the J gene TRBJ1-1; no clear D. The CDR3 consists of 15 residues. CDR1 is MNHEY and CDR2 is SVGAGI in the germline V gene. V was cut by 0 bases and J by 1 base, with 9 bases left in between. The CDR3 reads CASSYSPTQNTEAFF. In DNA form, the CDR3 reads TGTGCCAGCAGTTACTCACCTACACAGAACACTGAAGCTTTCTTT.

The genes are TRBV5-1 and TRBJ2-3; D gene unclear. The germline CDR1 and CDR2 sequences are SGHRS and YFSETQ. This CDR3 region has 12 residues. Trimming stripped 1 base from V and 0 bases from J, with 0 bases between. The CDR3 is CASSLSTDTQYF. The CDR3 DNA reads TGCGCCAGCAGCTTGAGCACAGATACGCAGTATTTT.

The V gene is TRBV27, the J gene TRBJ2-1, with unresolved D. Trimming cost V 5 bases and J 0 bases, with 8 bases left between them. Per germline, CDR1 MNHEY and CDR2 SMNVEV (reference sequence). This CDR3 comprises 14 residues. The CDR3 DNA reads TGTGCCAGCAGTGTGGGCAGCTCCTACAATGAGCAGTTCTTC. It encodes CASSVGSSYNEQFF.

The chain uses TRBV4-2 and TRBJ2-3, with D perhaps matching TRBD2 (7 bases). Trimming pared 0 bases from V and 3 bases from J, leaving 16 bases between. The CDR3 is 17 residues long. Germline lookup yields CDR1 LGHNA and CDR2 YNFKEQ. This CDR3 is CASSQEWRGGWTDTQYF. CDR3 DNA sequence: TGTGCCAGCAGCCAAGAATGGAGGGGGGGGTGGACAGATACGCAGTATTTT.

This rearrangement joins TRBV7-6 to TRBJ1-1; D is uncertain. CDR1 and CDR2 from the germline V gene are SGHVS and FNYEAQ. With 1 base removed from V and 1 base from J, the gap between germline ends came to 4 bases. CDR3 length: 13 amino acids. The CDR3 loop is CASSLGQNTEAFF. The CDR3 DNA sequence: TGTGCCAGCAGCTTAGGACAGAACACTGAAGCTTTCTTT.